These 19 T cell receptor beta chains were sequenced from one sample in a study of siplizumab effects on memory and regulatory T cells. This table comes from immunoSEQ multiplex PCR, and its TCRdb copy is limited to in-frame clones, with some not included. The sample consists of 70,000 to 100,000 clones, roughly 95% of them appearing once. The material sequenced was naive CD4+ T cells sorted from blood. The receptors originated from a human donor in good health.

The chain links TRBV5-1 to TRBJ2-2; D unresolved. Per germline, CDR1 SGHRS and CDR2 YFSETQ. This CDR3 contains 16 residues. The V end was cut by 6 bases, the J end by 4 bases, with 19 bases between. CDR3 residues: CASNPITGSTTGELFF. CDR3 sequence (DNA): TGCGCCAGCAACCCAATTACCGGGTCGACCACCGGGGAGCTGTTTTTT.

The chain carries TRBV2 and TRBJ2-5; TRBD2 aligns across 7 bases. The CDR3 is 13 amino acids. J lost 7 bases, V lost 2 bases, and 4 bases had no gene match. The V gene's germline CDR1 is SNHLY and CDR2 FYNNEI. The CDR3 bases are TGTGCCAGCAGTGAAAGCGGGATCGTGACCCAGTACTTC. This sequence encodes CASSESGIVTQYF.

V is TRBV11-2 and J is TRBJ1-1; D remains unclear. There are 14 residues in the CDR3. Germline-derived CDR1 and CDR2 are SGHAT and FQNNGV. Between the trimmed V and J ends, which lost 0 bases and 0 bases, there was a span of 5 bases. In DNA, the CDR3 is TGTGCCAGCAGCTTAGACGCCGTGAACACTGAAGCTTTCTTT. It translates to CASSLDAVNTEAFF.

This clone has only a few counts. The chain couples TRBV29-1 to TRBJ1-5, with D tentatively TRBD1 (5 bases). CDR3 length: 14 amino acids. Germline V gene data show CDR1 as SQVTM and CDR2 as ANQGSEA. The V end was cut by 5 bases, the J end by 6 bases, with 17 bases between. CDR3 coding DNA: TGCAGCGTTATGCTCGGGGGGGAAACTCAGCCCCAGCATTTT. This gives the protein CSVMLGGETQPQHF.

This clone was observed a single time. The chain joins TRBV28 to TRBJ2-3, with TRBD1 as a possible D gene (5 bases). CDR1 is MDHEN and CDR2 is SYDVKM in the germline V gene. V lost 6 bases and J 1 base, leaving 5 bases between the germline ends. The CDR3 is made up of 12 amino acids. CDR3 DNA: TGTGCCAGCAGAGGGGGCACAGATACGCAGTATTTT. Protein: CASRGGTDTQYF. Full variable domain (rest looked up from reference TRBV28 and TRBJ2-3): DVKVTQSSRYLVKRTGEKVFLECVQDMDHENMFWYRQDPGLGLRLIYFSYDVKMKEKGDIPEGYSVSREKKERFSLILESASTNQTSMYLCASRGGTDTQYFGPGTRLTVL.

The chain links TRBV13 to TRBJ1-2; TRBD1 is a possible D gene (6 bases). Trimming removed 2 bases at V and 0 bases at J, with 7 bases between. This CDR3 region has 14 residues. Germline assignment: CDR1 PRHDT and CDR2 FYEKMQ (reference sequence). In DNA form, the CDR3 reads TGTGCCAGCAGCTTAACAGGGCCTAACTATGGCTACACCTTC. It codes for CASSLTGPNYGYTF.

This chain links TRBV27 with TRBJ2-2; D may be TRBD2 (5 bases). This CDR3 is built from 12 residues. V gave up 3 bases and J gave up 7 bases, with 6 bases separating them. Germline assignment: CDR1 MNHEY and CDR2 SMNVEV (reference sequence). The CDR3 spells CASSFAGGELFF. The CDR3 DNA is TGTGCCAGCAGTTTCGCGGGCGGGGAGCTGTTTTTT.

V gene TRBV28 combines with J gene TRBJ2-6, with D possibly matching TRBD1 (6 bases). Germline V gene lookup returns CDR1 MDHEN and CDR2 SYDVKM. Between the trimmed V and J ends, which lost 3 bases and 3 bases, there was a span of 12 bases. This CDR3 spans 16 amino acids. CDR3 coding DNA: TGTGCCAGCAGTTTTATCGGACAGCTTGGGGCCAACGTCCTGACTTTC. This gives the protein CASSFIGQLGANVLTF.

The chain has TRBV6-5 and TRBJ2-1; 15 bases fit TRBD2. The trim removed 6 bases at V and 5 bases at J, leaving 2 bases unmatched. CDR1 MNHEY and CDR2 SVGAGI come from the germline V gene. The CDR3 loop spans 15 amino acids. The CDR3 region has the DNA TGTGCCAGCAGCCGGACTAGCGGGGGGGACAATGAGCAGTTCTTC. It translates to CASSRTSGGDNEQFF.

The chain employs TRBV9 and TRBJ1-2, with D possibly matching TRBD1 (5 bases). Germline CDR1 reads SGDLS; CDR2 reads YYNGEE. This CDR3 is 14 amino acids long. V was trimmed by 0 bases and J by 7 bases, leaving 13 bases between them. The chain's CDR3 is CASSVVGQTSGYTF. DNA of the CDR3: TGTGCCAGCAGCGTAGTGGGGCAGACCAGTGGCTACACCTTC. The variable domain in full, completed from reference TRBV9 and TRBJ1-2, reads DSGVTQTPKHLITATGQRVTLRCSPRSGDLSVYWYQQSLDQGLQFLIQYYNGEERAKGNILERFSAQQFPDLHSELNLSSLELGDSALYFCASSVVGQTSGYTFGSGTRLTVV.

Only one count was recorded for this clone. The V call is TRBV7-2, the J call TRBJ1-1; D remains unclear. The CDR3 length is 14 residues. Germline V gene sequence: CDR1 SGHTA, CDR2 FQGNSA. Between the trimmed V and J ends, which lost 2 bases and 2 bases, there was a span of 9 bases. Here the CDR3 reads CASSLKVANTEAFF. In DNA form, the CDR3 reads TGTGCCAGCAGCTTAAAGGTGGCTAACACTGAAGCTTTCTTT.

The CDR3 protein is CASSSRGLGTDEQYF. The CDR3 region has the DNA TGTGCCAGCAGCTCAAGGGGACTTGGAACCGACGAGCAGTACTTC. V usage is TRBV7-9 and J usage is TRBJ2-7; perhaps TRBD2 as D (6 bases). Germline-derived CDR1 and CDR2 are SEHNR and FQNEAQ (reference sequence). CDR3 length: 15 residues. Trimming removed 4 bases from V and 5 bases from J, with 18 bases in between.

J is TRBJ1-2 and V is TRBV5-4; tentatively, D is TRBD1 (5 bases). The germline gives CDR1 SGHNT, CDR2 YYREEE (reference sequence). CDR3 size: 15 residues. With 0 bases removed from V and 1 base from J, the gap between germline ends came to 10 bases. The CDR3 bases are TGTGCCAGCAGCTTGGGGCAGGGAGTTAACTATGGCTACACCTTC. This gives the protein CASSLGQGVNYGYTF.

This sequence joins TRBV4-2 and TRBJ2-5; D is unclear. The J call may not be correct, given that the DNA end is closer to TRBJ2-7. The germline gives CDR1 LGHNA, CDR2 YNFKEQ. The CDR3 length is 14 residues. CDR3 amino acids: CASSQGWESYEQYF. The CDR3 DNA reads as TGTGCCAGCAGCCAAGGCTGGGAATCCTACGAGCAGTACTTC.

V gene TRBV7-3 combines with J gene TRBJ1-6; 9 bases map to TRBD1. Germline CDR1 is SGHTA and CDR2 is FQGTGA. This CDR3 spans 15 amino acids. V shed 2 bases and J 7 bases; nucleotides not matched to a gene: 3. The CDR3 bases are TGTGCCAGCAGCTTACTCGGACAGGGGAATTCACCCCTCCACTTT. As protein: CASSLLGQGNSPLHF.

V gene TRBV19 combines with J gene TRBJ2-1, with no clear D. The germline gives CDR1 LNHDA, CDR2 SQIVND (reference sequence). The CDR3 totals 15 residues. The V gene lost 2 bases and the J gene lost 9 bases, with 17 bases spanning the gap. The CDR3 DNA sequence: TGTGCCAGTAGTATAAGCCCGTGGACCGGCGGTGAGCAGTTCTTC. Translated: CASSISPWTGGEQFF.

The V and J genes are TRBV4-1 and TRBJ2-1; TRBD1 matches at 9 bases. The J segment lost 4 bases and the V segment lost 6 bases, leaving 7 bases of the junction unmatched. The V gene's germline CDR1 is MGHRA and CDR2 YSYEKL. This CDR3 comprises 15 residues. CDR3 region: CASRSGTGLYNEQFF. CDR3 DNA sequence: TGCGCCAGCAGATCCGGGACAGGGTTATACAATGAGCAGTTCTTC.

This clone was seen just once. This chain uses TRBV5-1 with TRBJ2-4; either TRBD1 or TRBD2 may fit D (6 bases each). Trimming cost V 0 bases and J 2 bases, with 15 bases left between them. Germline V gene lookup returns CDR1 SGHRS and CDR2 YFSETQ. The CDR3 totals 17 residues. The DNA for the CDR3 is TGCGCCAGCAGCTTGGCCACGGGGGCTGTAACCAAAAACATTCAGTACTTC. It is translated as CASSLATGAVTKNIQYF. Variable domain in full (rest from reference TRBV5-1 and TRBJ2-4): KAGVTQTPRYLIKTRGQQVTLSCSPISGHRSVSWYQQTPGQGLQFLFEYFSETQRNKGNFPGRFSGRQFSNSRSEMNVSTLELGDSALYLCASSLATGAVTKNIQYFGAGTRLSVL.

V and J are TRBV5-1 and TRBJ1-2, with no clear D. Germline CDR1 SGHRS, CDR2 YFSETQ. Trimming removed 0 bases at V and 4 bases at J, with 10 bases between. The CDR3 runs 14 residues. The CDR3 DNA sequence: TGCGCCAGCAGCTTGGCCTTAGGGAGCTATGGCTACACCTTC. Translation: CASSLALGSYGYTF.